This T cell receptor (beta chain) appears in the sequencing data of a study of early T cells in non-severe SARS-CoV-2 infection. Study-level points and caveats: A preference for anti-spike CD8 responses marked VDJdb matching, which missed private and CD4 specificities.

Germline V CDR1 and CDR2: LGHDT, YNNKEL (reference sequence). This CDR3 is built from 13 residues. The germline V and J ends were trimmed by 4 bases and 4 bases, with 10 bases remaining between them. Researchers tagged individual cDNA molecules with unique molecular identifiers. MiXCR, run by TCRdb on the 5' RACE reads, gives a single entry per CDR3 protein. Here the sample spans 45,000 to 55,000 distinct CDR3 sequences, roughly an eighth being singletons. With respect to this clonotype: Its target is unknown.

This TCR derives from an adult who was a healthcare worker with PCR-confirmed SARS-CoV-2 infection or an uninfected control (not recorded which). The chain employs TRBV3-1 and TRBJ1-2, with D uncertain. The sample taken for sequencing was whole blood. The CDR3 nucleotides read TGTGCCAGCAGCCCGGCCGCCCGCTATGGCTACACCTTC. This encodes CASSPAARYGYTF.